This record concerns one T cell receptor beta chain sequence. No antigen is known for it. Germline CDR1 and CDR2: MNHNS and SASEGT. The CDR3 is made up of 13 amino acids. Losses at the gene ends were 6 bases for V and 5 bases for J; bases not matched to a gene: 6. This sample is drawn from a study of blood T cells in healthy people across ages. The overall study: Using template switching, researchers captured about one barcoded beta molecule for each two T cells.

Next came a second PCR, run for roughly 6 to 11 cycles, which used a sample-barcoded 5' primer along with a J-beta primer mix. MiXCR, run by TCRdb on the 5' RACE reads, gives a single entry per CDR3 protein. This sample has fewer than 2,000,000 distinct CDR3 sequences; about 39% occur once, and the top ten carry about 21%. Study results and limitations: Strong correlation linked observed beta diversity and percent naive T cells. Among long-lived donors, naive CD4+ cells were more numerous and diversity higher than in aged donors.

The chain joins TRBV6-1 to TRBJ2-5, with 7 nucleotides matching TRBD1. This clonotype was sampled from a human donor in good health. Specimen: blood. The DNA for the CDR3 is TGTGCCAGCAGAAACGGACAGGTGGAGACCCAGTACTTC. Translating gives CASRNGQVETQYF.